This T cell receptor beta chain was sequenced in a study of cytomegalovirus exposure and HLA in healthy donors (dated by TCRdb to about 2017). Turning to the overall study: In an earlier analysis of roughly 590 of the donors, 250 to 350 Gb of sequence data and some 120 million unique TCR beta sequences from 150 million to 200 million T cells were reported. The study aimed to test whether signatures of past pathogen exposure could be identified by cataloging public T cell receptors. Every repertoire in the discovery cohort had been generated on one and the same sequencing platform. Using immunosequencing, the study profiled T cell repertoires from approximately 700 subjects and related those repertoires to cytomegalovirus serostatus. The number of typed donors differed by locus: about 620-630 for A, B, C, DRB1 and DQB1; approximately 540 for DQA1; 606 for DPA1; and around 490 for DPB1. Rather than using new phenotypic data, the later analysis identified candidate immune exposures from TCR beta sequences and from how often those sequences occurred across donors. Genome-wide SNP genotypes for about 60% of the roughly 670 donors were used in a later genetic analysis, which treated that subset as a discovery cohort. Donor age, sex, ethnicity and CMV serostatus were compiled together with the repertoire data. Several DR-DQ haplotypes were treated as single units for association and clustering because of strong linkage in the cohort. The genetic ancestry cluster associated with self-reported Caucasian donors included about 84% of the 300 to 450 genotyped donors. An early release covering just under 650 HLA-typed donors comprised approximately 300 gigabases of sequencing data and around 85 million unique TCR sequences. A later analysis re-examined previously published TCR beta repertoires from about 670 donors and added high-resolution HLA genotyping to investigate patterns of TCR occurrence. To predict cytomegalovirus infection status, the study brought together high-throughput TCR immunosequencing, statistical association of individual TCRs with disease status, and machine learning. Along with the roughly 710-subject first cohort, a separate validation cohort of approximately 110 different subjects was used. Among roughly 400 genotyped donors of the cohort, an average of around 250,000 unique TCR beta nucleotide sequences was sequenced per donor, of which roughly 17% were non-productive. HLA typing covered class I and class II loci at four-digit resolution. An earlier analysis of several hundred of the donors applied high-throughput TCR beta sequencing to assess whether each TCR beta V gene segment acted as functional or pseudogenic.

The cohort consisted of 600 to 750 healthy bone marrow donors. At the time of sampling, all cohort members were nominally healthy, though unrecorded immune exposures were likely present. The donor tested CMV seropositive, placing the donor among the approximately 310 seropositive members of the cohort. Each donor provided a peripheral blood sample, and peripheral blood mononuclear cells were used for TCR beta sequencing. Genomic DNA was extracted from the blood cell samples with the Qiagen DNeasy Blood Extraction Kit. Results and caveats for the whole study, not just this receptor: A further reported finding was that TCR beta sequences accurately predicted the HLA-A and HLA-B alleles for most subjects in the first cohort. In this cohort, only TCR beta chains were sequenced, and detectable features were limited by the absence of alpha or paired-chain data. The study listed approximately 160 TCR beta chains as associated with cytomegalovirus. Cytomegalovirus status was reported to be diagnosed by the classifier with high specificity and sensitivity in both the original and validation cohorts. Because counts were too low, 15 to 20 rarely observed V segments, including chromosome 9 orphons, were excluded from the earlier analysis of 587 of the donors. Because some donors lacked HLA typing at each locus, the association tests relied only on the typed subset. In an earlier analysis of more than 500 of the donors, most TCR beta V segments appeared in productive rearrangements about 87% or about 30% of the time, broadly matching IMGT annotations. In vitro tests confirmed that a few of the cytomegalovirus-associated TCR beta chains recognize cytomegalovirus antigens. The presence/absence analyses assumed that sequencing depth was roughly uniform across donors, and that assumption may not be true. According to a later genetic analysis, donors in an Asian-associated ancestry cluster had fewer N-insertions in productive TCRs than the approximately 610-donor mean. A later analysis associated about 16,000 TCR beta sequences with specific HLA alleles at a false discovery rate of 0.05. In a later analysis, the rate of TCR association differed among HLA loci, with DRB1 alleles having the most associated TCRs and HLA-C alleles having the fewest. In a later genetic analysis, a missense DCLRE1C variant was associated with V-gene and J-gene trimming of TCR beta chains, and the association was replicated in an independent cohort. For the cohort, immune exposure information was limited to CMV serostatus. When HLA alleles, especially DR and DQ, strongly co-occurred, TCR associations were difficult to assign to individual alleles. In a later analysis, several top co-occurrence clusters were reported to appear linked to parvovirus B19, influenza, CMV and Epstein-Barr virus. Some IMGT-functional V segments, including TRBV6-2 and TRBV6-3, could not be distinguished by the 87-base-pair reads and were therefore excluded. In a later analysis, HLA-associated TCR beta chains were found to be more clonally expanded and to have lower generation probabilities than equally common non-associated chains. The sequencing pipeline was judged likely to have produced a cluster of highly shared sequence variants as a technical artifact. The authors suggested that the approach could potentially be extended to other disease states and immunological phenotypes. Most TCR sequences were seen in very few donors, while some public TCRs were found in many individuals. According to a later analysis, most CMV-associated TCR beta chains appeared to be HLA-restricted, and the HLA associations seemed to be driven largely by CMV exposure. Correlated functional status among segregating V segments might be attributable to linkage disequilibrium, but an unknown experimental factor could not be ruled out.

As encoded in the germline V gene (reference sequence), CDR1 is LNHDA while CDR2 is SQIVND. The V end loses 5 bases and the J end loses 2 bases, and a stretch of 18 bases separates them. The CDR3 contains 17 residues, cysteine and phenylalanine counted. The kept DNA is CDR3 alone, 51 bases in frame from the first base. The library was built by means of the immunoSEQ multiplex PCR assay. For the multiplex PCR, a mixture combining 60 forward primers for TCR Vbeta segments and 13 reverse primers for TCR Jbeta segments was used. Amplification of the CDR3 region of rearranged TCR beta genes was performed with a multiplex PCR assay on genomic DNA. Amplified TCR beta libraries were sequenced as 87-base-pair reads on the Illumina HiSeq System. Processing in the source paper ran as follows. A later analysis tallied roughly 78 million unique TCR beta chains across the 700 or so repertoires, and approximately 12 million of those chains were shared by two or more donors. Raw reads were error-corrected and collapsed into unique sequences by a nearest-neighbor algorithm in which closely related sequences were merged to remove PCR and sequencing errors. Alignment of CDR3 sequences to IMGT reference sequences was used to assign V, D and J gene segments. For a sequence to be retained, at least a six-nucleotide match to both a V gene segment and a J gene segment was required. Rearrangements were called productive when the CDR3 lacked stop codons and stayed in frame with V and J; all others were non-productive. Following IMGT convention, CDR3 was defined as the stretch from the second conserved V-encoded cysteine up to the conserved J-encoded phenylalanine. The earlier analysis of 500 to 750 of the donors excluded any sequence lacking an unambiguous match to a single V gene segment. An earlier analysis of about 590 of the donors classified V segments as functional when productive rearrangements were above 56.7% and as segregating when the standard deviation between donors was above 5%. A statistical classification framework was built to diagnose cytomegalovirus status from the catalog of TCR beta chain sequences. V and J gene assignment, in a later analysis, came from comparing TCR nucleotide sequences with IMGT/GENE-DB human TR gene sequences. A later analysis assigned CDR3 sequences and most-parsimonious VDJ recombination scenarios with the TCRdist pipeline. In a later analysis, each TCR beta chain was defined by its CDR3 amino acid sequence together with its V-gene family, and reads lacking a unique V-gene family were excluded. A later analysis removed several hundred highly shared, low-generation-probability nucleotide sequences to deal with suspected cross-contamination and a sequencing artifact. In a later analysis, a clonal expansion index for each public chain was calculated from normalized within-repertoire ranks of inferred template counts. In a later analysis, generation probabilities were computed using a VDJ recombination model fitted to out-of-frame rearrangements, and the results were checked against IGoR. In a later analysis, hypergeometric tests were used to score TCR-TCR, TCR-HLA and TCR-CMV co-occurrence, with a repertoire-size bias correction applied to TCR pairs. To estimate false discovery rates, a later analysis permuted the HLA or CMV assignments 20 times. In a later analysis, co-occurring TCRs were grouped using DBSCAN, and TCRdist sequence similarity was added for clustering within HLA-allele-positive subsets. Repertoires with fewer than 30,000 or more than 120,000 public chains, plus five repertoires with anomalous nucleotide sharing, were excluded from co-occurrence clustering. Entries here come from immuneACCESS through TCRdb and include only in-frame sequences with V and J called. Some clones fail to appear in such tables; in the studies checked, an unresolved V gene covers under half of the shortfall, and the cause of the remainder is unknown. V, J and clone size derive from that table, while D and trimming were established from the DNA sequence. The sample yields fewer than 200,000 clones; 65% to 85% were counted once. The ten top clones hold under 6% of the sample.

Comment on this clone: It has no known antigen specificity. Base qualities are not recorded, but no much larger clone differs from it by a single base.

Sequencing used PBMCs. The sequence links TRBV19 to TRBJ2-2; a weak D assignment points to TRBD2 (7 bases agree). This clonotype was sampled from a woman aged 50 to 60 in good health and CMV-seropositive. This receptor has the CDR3 CASSSRIGGDNTGELFF. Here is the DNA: TGTGCCAGTAGTTCCAGGATAGGGGGGGATAACACCGGGGAGCTGTTTTTT.